A selection of T cell receptor beta chains follows, all from one sample in a study of blood T cell repertoires in COVID-19. TCRdb's table, derived via immunoSEQ multiplex PCR, lists solely in-frame clones and lacks some. The data contain about 200,000 clones, 80% to 90% of them singletons. Sample: peripheral blood. The source of these receptors is a man older than 75 with acute or convalescent COVID-19. Both conserved end residues are part of each CDR3. For some rows the clone size is stated as once, few or many, or as a class when expanded; others skip it.

TRBV9	TRBJ2-3	NA	18	CASSVGRDRGRGTDTQYF
TRBV29-1	TRBJ2-1	NA	16	CSVEGYRGSPYNEQFF
TRBV27	TRBJ2-7	NA	14	CASSYGTRVYEQYF
TRBV19	TRBJ1-2	once	14	CASSIWGREGGYTF
TRBV6-4	TRBJ2-5	NA	19	CASSDSKLAGLALEETQYF
TRBV19	TRBJ1-1	NA	16	CASSPTLGGGLTEAFF
TRBV24-1	TRBJ2-1	once	16	CATSDTTSGLYNEQFF
TRBV24-1	TRBJ2-3	NA	15	CATSDLQDLGDTQYF
TRBV19	TRBJ1-1	few	14	CASSNGGLGTEAFF
TRBV7-6	TRBJ2-5	NA	15	CASSLVGGAGETQYF
TRBV12-3/TRBV12-4	TRBJ2-2	NA	13	CASSLQGAGELFF
TRBV5-6	TRBJ2-5	NA	16	CASSYSGQRIQETQYF
TRBV5-5	TRBJ1-2	NA	15	CASSLSAQGNYGYTF
TRBV3-1/TRBV3-2	TRBJ1-1	NA	18	CASRLTRDRGRFSTEAFF
TRBV4-2	TRBJ2-1	once	15	CASSPGQGNENEQFF
TRBV4-2	TRBJ2-1	NA	13	CASSQDTRFGQFF
TRBV2	TRBJ2-7	few	13	CASRVGRLYEQYF
TRBV11-2	TRBJ2-7	NA	17	CASSFRGQTISSYEQYF
TRBV28	TRBJ1-4	NA	15	CASRATGPANEKLFF
TRBV30	TRBJ1-2	NA	15	CAWSLPGQGAYGYTF
TRBV11-2	TRBJ1-1	NA	15	CASSLVVLPGTEAFF
TRBV15	TRBJ2-3	NA	16	CATSREGLAGHNTQYF
TRBV30	TRBJ1-1	NA	15	CAWREKGGMNTEAFF
TRBV15	TRBJ2-5	NA	12	CATSRDRGTQYF
TRBV30	TRBJ1-5	NA	13	CAWGTGGNQPQHF
TRBV20-1	TRBJ2-1	few	18	CSASGTGLLLAGAYEQFF
TRBV24-1	TRBJ1-2	NA	14	CATSDLGQTYGYTF
TRBV5-4	TRBJ1-4	NA	14	CASSQGADNEKLFF
TRBV6-4	TRBJ2-1	NA	16	CASSDLGLAEFNEQFF
TRBV30	TRBJ1-6	NA	17	CAWSAPRDSTNLSPLHF
TRBV6-2/TRBV6-3	TRBJ1-1	NA	15	CASSLGSGGWTEAFF
TRBV10-3	TRBJ1-6	once	15	CAISESDRHNSPLHF
TRBV9	TRBJ2-3	NA	15	CASSPGQAKTDTQYF
TRBV11-2	TRBJ2-2	NA	16	CASSWTSGSRTGELFF
TRBV2	TRBJ2-1	NA	18	CASYPQEPGLAGSSEQFF
TRBV2	TRBJ2-3	NA	16	CASSAQGGVPTDTQYF
TRBV24-1	TRBJ2-3	once	13	CATSDSGDTTQYF
TRBV18	TRBJ2-3	NA	17	CASSPILGQGSTDTQYF
TRBV11-2	TRBJ2-2	NA	16	CASSPLMASGRGELFF
TRBV28	TRBJ2-7	NA	16	CASSLSSGIGGYEQYF